This TCR beta chain was found in a study of T cells in Graves' hyperthyroidism and ophthalmopathy (dated by TCRdb to about 2019). General notes on the study: Peripheral blood was sampled at the time of initial diagnosis, prior to any treatment. TCR V-J signatures able to tell the groups apart were searched for in a discovery cohort of 100 patients, of whom about 40 had Graves' ophthalmopathy and roughly 57 had stable Graves' hyperthyroidism. Prospective prediction of ophthalmopathy was tested in an independent validation cohort of fewer than 20 hyperthyroidism patients and 15 to 17 patients who later progressed to ophthalmopathy. For training and testing, the roughly 97 patients in the discovery cohort were randomly divided in a 7:3 ratio. In addition, the study compared T-cell repertoires in thyroid tissue and in blood from roughly 6 Graves' hyperthyroidism patients. After blood sampling, hyperthyroidism patients were treated with methimazole at a starting dose of 30 mg daily, and ophthalmopathy patients were treated with high-dose intravenous methylprednisolone. TCR Vbeta CDR3 sequencing of some 140 peripheral blood samples (around 45 ophthalmopathy, 75 or so hyperthyroidism and approximately 17 progressor patients) is reported in the paper.

Spanning cysteine to phenylalanine, the CDR3 consists of 13 amino acids. The DNA shown is the 39-base CDR3, in frame from base 1. CDR1 and CDR2 were assigned from the germline V gene (reference sequence) as SEHNR and FQNEAQ. Trimming costs V 2 bases and J 10 bases, and their ends lie 14 bases apart. In the case of this clonotype: This receptor's antigen is unknown. No clone much larger than this one lies a single base away; base qualities are absent.

The study at large found these results: In validation, progression to ophthalmopathy was predicted by the model with roughly 71% sensitivity and around 76% specificity, a median of 6.5 months before onset. Sample size was not statistically predetermined, and investigators were not blinded to group allocation. In cross-validation, a model built on a 13 V-J signature told ophthalmopathy apart from stable hyperthyroidism with 87.88% sensitivity and approximately 81% specificity, and in testing the same model reached 80%/75%. Most expanded thyroid clonotypes (frequency above 0.001) were also detected in blood, a finding suggesting that blood repertoires may reflect thyroid immune responses.

A patient counted as having stable Graves' hyperthyroidism if no progression to ophthalmopathy occurred over 18 months of follow-up. Hyperthyroidism patients were aged 18 to 65 years and newly diagnosed, with disease duration of less than 2 months. The study excluded patients with uncontrolled infections, other autoimmune diseases, pregnancy or lactation. Diagnoses were based on clinical symptoms, serum thyroxine and TRAb, thyroid ultrasound and orbital computed tomography. Ficoll-Paque density gradient centrifugation was used to isolate PBMCs from about 9 ml of fresh peripheral blood. Trizol reagent was used to extract total RNA, and RNA quality was then checked on an Agilent 2100 Bioanalyzer. The TCR beta CDR3 regions were amplified from the RNA transcripts. For the first round of RT-PCR on the TCR CDR3, the HTBI primer set was used together with the Qiagen OneStep RT-PCR kit. The libraries were constructed in a second round of multiplex PCR and then size-selected and purified. Sequencing of the libraries was done on an Illumina HiSeq2000 using paired-end 100 bp reads. On the study's bioinformatics: SOAPnuke was used to process the raw data, with reads discarded if the reads contained adapters or uncalled bases, had a mean Phred below 15, or lacked an exact constant-primer or identifier match. COPE v1.2.5 was used to merge high-quality paired reads, and clonotypes were defined as unique nucleotide sequences. MiTCR v1.1 was used to align the clonotypes against IMGT TRBV, TRBD and TRBJ reference segments. The analysis included only V-J combinations with a frequency above 0.0001, which together covered 99% to 99.2% of the repertoires. The TCS score was defined as F50 (clonal expansion) divided by E x V (chaos), with BLOSUM62-based TCRdist calculated between CDR3 peptides within each V-J. Welch's t-statistics and random forest reduced around 550 V-J features to under 15, which were used in a naive Bayes classifier (R e1071). Thyroid-blood repertoire similarity was quantified with the Morisita-Horn index. TCRdb reworked the public reads: Q25 trimming with fastp, MiXCR clone assembly, productive beta chains retained. Merged by CDR3 protein, the rows form single entries marked with the most common genes and DNA. TCRdb's processing, not the authors' own work, is the source of the V and J calls. The sample table lists 800,000 or so distinct CDR3 sequences, approximately 40% of them with a count of one. Approximately 10% of the sample lies in the top ten.

The TCR comes from a man between 18 and 35 years old with Graves' hyperthyroidism. Recombination connected TRBV7-9 to TRBJ1-1; the D gene is possibly TRBD1, with 6 bases matching. Input material: blood. The DNA reads as follows: TGTGCCAGCAGCTTAAGGGGGTATTTAGGAGCTTTCTTT. It encodes CASSLRGYLGAFF.